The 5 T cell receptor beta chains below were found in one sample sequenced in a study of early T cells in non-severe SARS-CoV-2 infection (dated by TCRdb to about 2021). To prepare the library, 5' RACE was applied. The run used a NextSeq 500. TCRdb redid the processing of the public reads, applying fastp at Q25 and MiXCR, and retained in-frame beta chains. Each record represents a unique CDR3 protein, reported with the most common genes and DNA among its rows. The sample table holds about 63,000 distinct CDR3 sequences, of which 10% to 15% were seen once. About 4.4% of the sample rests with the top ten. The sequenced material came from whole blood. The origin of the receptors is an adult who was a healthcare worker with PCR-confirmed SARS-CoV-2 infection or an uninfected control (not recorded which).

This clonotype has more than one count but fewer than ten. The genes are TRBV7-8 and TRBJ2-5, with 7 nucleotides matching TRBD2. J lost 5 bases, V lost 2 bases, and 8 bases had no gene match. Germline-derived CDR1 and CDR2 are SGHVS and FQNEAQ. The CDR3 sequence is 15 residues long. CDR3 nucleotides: TGTGCCAGCAGCTTAAGGGTGGTTAGCGGGGAGACCCAGTACTTC. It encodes CASSLRVVSGETQYF. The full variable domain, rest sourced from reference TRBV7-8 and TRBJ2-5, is GAGVSQSPRYKVAKRGQDVALRCDPISGHVSLFWYQQALGQGPEFLTYFQNEAQLDKSGLPSDRFFAERPEGSVSTLKIQRTQQEDSAVYLCASSLRVVSGETQYFGPGTRLLVL.

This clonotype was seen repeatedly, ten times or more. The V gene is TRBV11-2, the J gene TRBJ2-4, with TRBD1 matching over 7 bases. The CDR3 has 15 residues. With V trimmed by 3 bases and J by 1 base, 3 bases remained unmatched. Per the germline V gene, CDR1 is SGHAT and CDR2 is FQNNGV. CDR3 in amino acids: CASSLPQGAKNIQYF. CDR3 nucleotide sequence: TGTGCCAGCAGCTTGCCACAGGGGGCCAAAAACATTCAGTACTTC. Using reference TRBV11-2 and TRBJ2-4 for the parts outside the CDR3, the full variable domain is EAGVAQSPRYKIIEKRQSVAFWCNPISGHATLYWYQQILGQGPKLLIQFQNNGVVDDSQLPKDRFSAERLKGVDSTLKIQPAKLEDSAVYLCASSLPQGAKNIQYFGAGTRLSVL.

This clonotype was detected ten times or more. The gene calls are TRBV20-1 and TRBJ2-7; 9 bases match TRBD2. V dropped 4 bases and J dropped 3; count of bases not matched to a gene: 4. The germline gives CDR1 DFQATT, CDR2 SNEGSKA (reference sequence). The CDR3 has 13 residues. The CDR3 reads CSATSGGFYEQYF. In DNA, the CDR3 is TGCAGTGCTACCAGCGGGGGGTTCTACGAGCAGTACTTC.

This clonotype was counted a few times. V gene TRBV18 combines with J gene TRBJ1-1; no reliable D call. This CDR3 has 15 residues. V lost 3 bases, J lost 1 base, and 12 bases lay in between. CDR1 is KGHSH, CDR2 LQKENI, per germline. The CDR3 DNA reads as TGTGCCAGCTCACCCGCTCAATCGGGGAACACTGAAGCTTTCTTT. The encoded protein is CASSPAQSGNTEAFF.

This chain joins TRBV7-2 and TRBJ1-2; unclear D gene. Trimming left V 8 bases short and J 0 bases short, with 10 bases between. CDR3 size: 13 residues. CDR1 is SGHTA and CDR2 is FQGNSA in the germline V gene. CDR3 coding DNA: TGTGCCAGCTATCCGGCGGCTAACTATGGCTACACCTTC. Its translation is CASYPAANYGYTF.